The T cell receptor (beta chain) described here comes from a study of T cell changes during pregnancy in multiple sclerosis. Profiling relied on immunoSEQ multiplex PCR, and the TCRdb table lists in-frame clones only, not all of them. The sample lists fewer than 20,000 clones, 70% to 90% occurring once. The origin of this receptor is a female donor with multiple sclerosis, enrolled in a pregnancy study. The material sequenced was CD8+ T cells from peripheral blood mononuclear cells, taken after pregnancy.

CDR3 residues: CSVPRRFLTFLSYEQYF. The CDR3 nucleotides are TGCAGCGTCCCTAGGAGGTTTTTGACATTTCTCTCCTACGAGCAGTACTTC. The V and J genes are TRBV29-1 and TRBJ2-7; TRBD2 is a possible D gene (5 bases). Germline CDR1 SQVTM, CDR2 ANQGSEA. The CDR3 contains 17 residues. V lost 6 bases and J 0 bases, leaving 24 bases between the germline ends.